This T cell receptor beta chain was recorded in a study of a mutant IDH1 vaccine in newly diagnosed glioma. As regards this clone: Its antigen is still unknown.

The time point is: week 11, during vaccination. One vaccine dose held 300 ug of mutant IDH1 20-mer peptide and came with topical imiquimod. Newly diagnosed WHO grade 3 or 4 IDH1-mutant, ATRX-lost astrocytomas were identified in the donors. Profiling relied on immunoSEQ multiplex PCR, and the TCRdb table lists in-frame clones only, not all of them. The sample shows tens of thousands of clones, approximately 79% of them seen only once. The sequences come from PBMCs, collected from a glioma patient whose treatment included an IDH1 peptide vaccine. The source of this sequence is a man aged 40-55 years with glioma.

CDR3 protein: CASSKAPPGQGQDNEQFF. The CDR3 coding sequence is TGTGCCAGCAGCAAAGCGCCACCGGGACAGGGTCAGGACAATGAGCAGTTCTTC. The chain couples TRBV21-1 to TRBJ2-1; the table's D call TRBD1 went unverified against the DNA. TRBV21-1 is labeled a pseudogene. This CDR3 has 18 amino acids.